These 18 T cell receptor beta chains share one sample of origin, sequenced in a study of PD-1 blockade in classical Hodgkin lymphoma. Here immunoSEQ multiplex PCR was the method, and the copy in TCRdb shows in-frame clones only, minus some. The sample has 95,000 to 100,000 clones, 75% to 90% seen once; the top ten hold about 6.4%. All patients relapsed after autologous stem cell transplantation, and brentuximab vedotin exposure varied. The sequences come from peripheral blood mononuclear cells (PBMCs), collected before the second cycle of nivolumab. These receptors all come from a human donor with classical Hodgkin lymphoma.

This clone was counted once. The CDR3 DNA reads TGTGCCAGCAGTGAAGCGTTGGGGGAACAAGAGACCCAGTACTTC. It yields the protein CASSEALGEQETQYF. This sequence joins TRBV2 and TRBJ2-5; the D gene could be TRBD1 or TRBD2 (5 bases each). CDR3 length: 15 residues. The V end was cut by 0 bases, the J end by 2 bases, with 10 bases between. CDR1 is SNHLY and CDR2 is FYNNEI in the germline V gene.

This clone was counted only a few times. This sequence joins TRBV6-5 and TRBJ1-1; TRBD1 is a possible D gene (5 bases). CDR1 MNHEY and CDR2 SVGAGI come from the germline V gene. V lost 2 bases, J lost 0 bases, and 7 bases lay in between. The CDR3 loop spans 14 amino acids. CDR3 coding DNA: TGTGCCAGCAGTTACCAGGGATTGAACACTGAAGCTTTCTTT. This encodes CASSYQGLNTEAFF.

J is TRBJ2-5 and V is TRBV6-5; 8 nucleotides align to TRBD2. This CDR3 is built from 13 residues. Germline loops: CDR1 MNHEY, CDR2 SVGAGI. The trim removed 6 bases at V and 7 bases at J, leaving 7 bases unmatched. The CDR3 nucleotides read TGTGCCAGCAGAGACAGCGGGGGAATGACCCAGTACTTC. It encodes CASRDSGGMTQYF.

This clone came up once. The V call is TRBV7-2, the J call TRBJ2-3; 10 bases match TRBD2. Germline V CDR1 and CDR2: SGHTA, FQGNSA. V shed 4 bases, J shed 0 bases, and the junction held 7 bases outside the gene matches. CDR3 length: 17 amino acids. Here the CDR3 reads CASSSWGTSASTDTQYF. In DNA form, the CDR3 reads TGTGCCAGCAGCTCGTGGGGGACTAGCGCTAGCACAGATACGCAGTATTTT.

The chain combines TRBV6-5 with TRBJ1-1; TRBD1 aligns across 8 bases. Germline trimming cut 8 bases from V and 5 bases from J; bases unmatched to any gene: 10. CDR1 is MNHEY and CDR2 is SVGAGI in the germline V gene. This CDR3 is 14 amino acids long. CDR3 amino acids: CASVERQGRTEAFF. The CDR3 nucleotides read TGTGCCAGCGTAGAACGACAGGGGAGGACTGAAGCTTTCTTT.

In DNA, the CDR3 is TGTGCCAGCAGCGTAGTAATCGATGACACTGAAGCTTTCTTT. Its translation: CASSVVIDDTEAFF. The rearrangement uses TRBV9 and TRBJ1-1; no definite D call. The germline V gene has CDR1 SGDLS and CDR2 YYNGEE. The length of the CDR3 is 14 residues. V was shortened by 0 bases and J by 3 bases, with 9 bases between the two germline ends.

The chain links TRBV7-9 to TRBJ1-4; tentatively, D is TRBD1 (6 bases). The length of the CDR3 is 16 residues. Germline V CDR1 and CDR2: SEHNR, FQNEAQ (reference sequence). V lost 0 bases, J lost 8 bases, and 16 bases lay in between. CDR3 protein: CASSLAQQQGREKLFF. CDR3 bases: TGTGCCAGCAGCTTAGCGCAGCAGCAGGGGAGGGAAAAACTGTTTTTT.

The V call is TRBV29-1, the J call TRBJ2-5; TRBD1 matches at 7 bases. Trimming removed 7 bases from V and 3 bases from J; junction bases left unmatched: 2. Germline V lookup: CDR1 SQVTM, CDR2 ANQGSEA. The CDR3 is 11 amino acids. This CDR3 is CSEGTEETQYF. The CDR3 nucleotides are TGCAGCGAAGGGACAGAAGAGACCCAGTACTTC.

V is TRBV7-2 and J is TRBJ2-7; 7 bases agree with TRBD2. The CDR3 sequence is 15 residues long. Germline assignment: CDR1 SGHTA and CDR2 FQGNSA. The V segment lost 3 bases and the J segment 1 base; nucleotides outside the gene matches: 6. CDR3 DNA: TGTGCCAGCAGCTTTCCCAGCGGGGATTCCTACGAGCAGTACTTC. This codes for CASSFPSGDSYEQYF. Full variable domain (missing parts from reference TRBV7-2 and TRBJ2-7): GAGVSQSPSNKVTEKGKDVELRCDPISGHTALYWYRQSLGQGLEFLIYFQGNSAPDKSGLPSDRFSAERTGGSVSTLTIQRTQQEDSAVYLCASSFPSGDSYEQYFGPGTRLTVT.

The J gene is TRBJ2-1, the V gene TRBV14; the match to TRBD2 covers 13 bases. Looked up from germline, CDR1 is SGHDN and CDR2 is FVKESK. The CDR3 covers 16 residues. V lost 3 bases, J lost 5 bases, and 4 bases stayed unmatched. CDR3 residues: CASSQTSGGPHNEQFF. The DNA for the CDR3 is TGTGCCAGCAGCCAGACTAGCGGGGGGCCGCACAATGAGCAGTTCTTC.

The chain has TRBV21-1 and TRBJ2-2; the D call of TRBD1 is as the table states it, not checked on the DNA. TRBV21-1 is a pseudogene segment. The CDR3 length is 16 residues. The DNA of the CDR3 is TGTGCCAGCAGCAAAAAGCAGGGGTATAGGACCGGGGAGCTGTTTTTT. This codes for CASSKKQGYRTGELFF.

V is TRBV30 and J is TRBJ2-1; a possible D gene is TRBD2 (5 bases). CDR1 is GTSNPN, CDR2 SVGIG, per germline (reference sequence). V lost 0 bases, J lost 5 bases, and 11 bases lay in between. The CDR3 has 14 amino acids. This CDR3 is CAWSVRRLDNEQFF. CDR3 DNA: TGTGCCTGGAGTGTACGGAGGCTGGACAATGAGCAGTTCTTC.

This clone was found once. The gene calls are TRBV29-1 and TRBJ2-7; 9 nucleotides match TRBD2. This CDR3 has 15 residues. The J segment lost 2 bases and the V segment lost 4 bases, leaving 9 bases of the junction unmatched. Germline-derived CDR1 and CDR2 are SQVTM and ANQGSEA. CDR3 in DNA: TGCAGCGTTGTCGGCCAGCGGGGGGCAGCCTACGAGCAGTACTTC. It translates to CSVVGQRGAAYEQYF.

This clone occurred once. The rearrangement joins TRBV28 to TRBJ1-1; 10 nucleotides align to TRBD1. CDR1 is MDHEN and CDR2 is SYDVKM in the germline V gene. The CDR3 runs to 14 residues. V shed 5 bases and J 2 bases; nucleotides not matched to a gene: 2. CDR3 sequence: CASSRQGANTEAFF. The DNA of the CDR3 is TGTGCCAGCAGTCGACAGGGGGCTAACACTGAAGCTTTCTTT.

A few counts support this clone. V and J are TRBV2 and TRBJ1-2; the D is unclear. V was clipped by 1 base and J by 5 bases, with 8 bases between them. CDR3 length: 13 residues. Germline CDR1 reads SNHLY; CDR2 reads FYNNEI. CDR3 sequence (DNA): TGTGCCAGCAGTGAAGGGCAGGATTATGGCTACACCTTC. This translates into CASSEGQDYGYTF.

The J gene is TRBJ2-3, the V gene TRBV10-3; weak D call: TRBD1 (5 bases). This CDR3 is built from 14 residues. Germline CDR1 reads ENHRY; CDR2 reads SYGVKD. Trimming removed 3 bases from V and 2 bases from J, with 9 bases in between. The CDR3 coding sequence is TGTGCCATCAGTGATCAGGACAACACAGATACGCAGTATTTT. Translating it yields CAISDQDNTDTQYF.

This chain links TRBV6-6 with TRBJ2-7, with TRBD1 matching 12 bases. V lost 0 bases and J lost 2; bases outside the gene matches: 2. Germline V lookup: CDR1 MNHNY, CDR2 SVGAGI (reference sequence). This CDR3 spans 16 amino acids. CDR3: CASSYSGTGGPYEQYF. CDR3 DNA sequence: TGTGCCAGCAGTTACTCCGGGACAGGGGGCCCCTACGAGCAGTACTTC.

The V gene is TRBV5-4, the J gene TRBJ2-5; 8 bases line up with TRBD2. V gave up 4 bases and J gave up 4 bases; unmatched junction bases: 3. CDR3 size: 13 residues. CDR1 is SGHNT, CDR2 YYREEE, per germline (reference sequence). The CDR3: CASSPGLAETQYF. CDR3 nucleotide sequence: TGTGCCAGCAGCCCCGGACTAGCAGAGACCCAGTACTTC.